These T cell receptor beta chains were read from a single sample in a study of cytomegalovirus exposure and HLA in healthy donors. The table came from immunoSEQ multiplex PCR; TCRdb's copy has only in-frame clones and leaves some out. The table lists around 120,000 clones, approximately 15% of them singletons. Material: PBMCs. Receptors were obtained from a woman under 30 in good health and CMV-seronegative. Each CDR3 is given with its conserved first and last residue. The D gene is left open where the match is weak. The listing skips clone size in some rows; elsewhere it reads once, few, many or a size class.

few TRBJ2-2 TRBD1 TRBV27 TGTGCCAGCAGTTTGAGGGGACAGGGGTTCGCGAACACCGGGGAGCTGTTTTTT CASSLRGQGFANTGELFF
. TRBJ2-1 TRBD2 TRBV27 TGTGCCAGCAGCCTGGGGGGGTACAATGAGCAGTTCTTC CASSLGGYNEQFF
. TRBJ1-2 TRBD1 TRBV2 TGTGCCAGGGGGGAGGGACAGGGCTATGGCTACACCTTC CARGEGQGYGYTF
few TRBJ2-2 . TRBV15 TGTGCCACCAGCAGAGATTTCCGACTGAAGCTGTTTTTT CATSRDFRLKLFF
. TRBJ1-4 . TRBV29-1 TGCAGCGTGGGCGAGACTGAAAAACTGTTTTTT CSVGETEKLFF
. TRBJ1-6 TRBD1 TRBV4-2 TGTGCCAGCAGCCAGGAAGGGACAGGGGGACAGAATTCACCCCTCCACTTT CASSQEGTGGQNSPLHF
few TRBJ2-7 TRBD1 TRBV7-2 TGTGCCAGCAGCTCCGACAGGGCAAGCTCCTACGAGCAGTACTTC CASSSDRASSYEQYF
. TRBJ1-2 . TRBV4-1 TGCGCCAGCAGAGTATCAGGGGCAGGTATATTCGGCTACACCTTC CASRVSGAGIFGYTF
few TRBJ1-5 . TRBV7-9 TGTGCCAGCAGCTATACAGGCAATCAGCCCCAGCATTTT CASSYTGNQPQHF
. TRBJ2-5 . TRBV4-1 TGCGCCAGCAGCCTGGGACTGCAAGAGACCCAGTACTTC CASSLGLQETQYF
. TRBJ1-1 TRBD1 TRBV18 TGTGCCAGCTCACCGGCCCGGGACAGGGGGTGGGGAACTGAAGCTTTCTTT CASSPARDRGWGTEAFF
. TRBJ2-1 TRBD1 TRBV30 TGTGCCTGGAGTGCGACAGGGGGCAAGAAGGGTGAGCAGTTCTTC CAWSATGGKKGEQFF
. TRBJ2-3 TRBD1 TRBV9 TGTGCCAGCAGCGTAGCCGGACAGGGGACAGATACGCAGTATTTT CASSVAGQGTDTQYF